The sequence of this T cell receptor (beta chain) was determined in a study of cytomegalovirus exposure and HLA in healthy donors. Produced via immunoSEQ multiplex PCR; TCRdb's table is partial and in-frame only. The sample lists some 240,000 clones, less than 85% occurring once. There are 11 residues in the CDR3. The germline V and J ends were trimmed by 6 bases and 1 base, with 4 bases remaining between them. Germline values: CDR1 DFQATT, CDR2 SNEGSKA (reference sequence). The specimen sequenced was PBMCs. V and J are TRBV20-1 and TRBJ1-3; D is ambiguous. This receptor was taken from a woman under 30 in good health and CMV-seronegative. The CDR3 sequence is CSAGSGNTIYF. The DNA for the CDR3 is TGCAGTGCAGGTTCTGGAAACACCATATATTTT.